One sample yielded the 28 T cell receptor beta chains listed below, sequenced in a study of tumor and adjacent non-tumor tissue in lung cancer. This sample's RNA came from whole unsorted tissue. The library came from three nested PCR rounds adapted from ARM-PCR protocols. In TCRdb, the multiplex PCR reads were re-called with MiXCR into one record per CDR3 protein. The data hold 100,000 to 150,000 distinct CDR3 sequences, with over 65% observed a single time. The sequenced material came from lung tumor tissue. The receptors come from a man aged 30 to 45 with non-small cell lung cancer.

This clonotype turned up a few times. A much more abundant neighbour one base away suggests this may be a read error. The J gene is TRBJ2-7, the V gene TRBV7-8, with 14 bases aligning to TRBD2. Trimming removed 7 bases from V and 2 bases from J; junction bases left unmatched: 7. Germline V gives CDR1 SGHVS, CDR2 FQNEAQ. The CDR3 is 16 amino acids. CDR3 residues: CASNSGLAGGTYEQYF. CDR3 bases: TGTGCCAGCAACTCAGGACTAGCGGGGGGTACCTACGAGCAGTACTTC.

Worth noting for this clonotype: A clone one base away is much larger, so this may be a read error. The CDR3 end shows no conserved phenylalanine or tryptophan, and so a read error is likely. Here the CDR3 DNA reads TGCGCCAGCAGCCAAGTGGACGGGGGGAGAAATGAGCAGTTCTCC. This encodes CASSQVDGGRNEQFS. The chain employs TRBV4-1 and TRBJ2-1; 7 bases align to TRBD2. This CDR3 contains 15 residues. Per the germline V gene, CDR1 is MGHRA and CDR2 is YSYEKL. V was pared by 1 base and J by 7 bases, with 7 bases of the junction left unmatched.

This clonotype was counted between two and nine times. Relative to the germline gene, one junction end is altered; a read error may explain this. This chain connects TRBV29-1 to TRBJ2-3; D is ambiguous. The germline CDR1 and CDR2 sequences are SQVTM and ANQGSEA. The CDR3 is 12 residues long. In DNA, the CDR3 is TGCAGCGCTGAAGAAGGAGAAGATACGCAGTATTTT. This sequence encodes CSAEEGEDTQYF.

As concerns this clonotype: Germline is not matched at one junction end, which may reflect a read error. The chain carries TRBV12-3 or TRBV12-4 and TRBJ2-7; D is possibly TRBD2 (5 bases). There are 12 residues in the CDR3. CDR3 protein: CVSSLGSYEQYF. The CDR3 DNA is TGTGTCAGCAGTTTGGGGAGCTACGAGCAGTACTTC.

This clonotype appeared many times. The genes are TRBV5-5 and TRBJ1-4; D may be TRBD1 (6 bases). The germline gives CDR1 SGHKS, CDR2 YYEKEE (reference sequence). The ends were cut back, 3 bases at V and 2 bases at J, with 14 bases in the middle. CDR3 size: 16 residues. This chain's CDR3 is CASSSGGAGTNEKLFF. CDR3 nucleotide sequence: TGTGCCAGCAGCTCCGGGGGCGCAGGGACTAATGAAAAACTGTTTTTT.

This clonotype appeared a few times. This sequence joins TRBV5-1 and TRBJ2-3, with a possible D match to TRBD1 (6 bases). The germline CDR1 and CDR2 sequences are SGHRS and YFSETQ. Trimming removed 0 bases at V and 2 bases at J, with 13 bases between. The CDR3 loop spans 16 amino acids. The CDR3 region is CASSLGGGANTDTQYF. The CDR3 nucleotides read TGCGCCAGCAGCTTGGGAGGGGGAGCTAACACAGATACGCAGTATTTT. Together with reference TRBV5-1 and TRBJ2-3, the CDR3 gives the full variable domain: KAGVTQTPRYLIKTRGQQVTLSCSPISGHRSVSWYQQTPGQGLQFLFEYFSETQRNKGNFPGRFSGRQFSNSRSEMNVSTLELGDSALYLCASSLGGGANTDTQYFGPGTRLTVL.

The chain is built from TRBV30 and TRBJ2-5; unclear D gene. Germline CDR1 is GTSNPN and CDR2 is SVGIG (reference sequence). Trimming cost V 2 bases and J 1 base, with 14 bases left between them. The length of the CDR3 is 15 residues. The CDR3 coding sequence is TGTGCCTGGAGTCTGCACCTAAGCACCCAAGAGACCCAGTACTTC. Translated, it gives CAWSLHLSTQETQYF.

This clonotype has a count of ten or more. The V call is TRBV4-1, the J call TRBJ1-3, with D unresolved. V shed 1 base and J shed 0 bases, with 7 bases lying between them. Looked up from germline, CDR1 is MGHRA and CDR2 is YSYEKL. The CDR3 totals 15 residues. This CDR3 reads CASSQGLISGNTIYF. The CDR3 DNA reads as TGCGCCAGCAGCCAAGGACTGATCTCTGGAAACACCATATATTTT.

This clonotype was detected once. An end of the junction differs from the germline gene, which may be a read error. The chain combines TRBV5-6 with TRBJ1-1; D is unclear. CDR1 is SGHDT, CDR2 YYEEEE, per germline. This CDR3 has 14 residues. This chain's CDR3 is CANSLPDMNTEAFF. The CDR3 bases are TGTGCCAACAGCTTGCCAGATATGAACACTGAAGCTTTCTTT.

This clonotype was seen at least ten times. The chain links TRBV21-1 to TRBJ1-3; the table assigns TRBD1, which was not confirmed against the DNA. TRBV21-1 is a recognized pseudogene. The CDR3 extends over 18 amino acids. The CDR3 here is CASSKSPPGDRTGNTIYF. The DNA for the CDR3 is TGTGCCAGCAGCAAAAGCCCGCCAGGGGACAGGACTGGAAACACCATATATTTT.

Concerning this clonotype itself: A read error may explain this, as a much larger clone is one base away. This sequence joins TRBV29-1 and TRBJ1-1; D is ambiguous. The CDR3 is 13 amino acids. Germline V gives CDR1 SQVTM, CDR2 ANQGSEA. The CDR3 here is CSAESSAYTETFF. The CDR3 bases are TGCAGCGCGGAATCGTCGGCCTACACTGAAACTTTCTTT.

This CDR3 reads CSAGFDRGFGAFF. CDR3 nucleotides: TGCAGTGCTGGTTTCGACAGGGGGTTCGGAGCTTTCTTT. The chain joins TRBV20-1 to TRBJ1-1; 9 bases fit TRBD1. Unmatched junction bases numbered 11, after V lost 5 bases and J lost 10 bases. The CDR3 loop spans 13 amino acids. Germline CDR1 is DFQATT and CDR2 is SNEGSKA (reference sequence).

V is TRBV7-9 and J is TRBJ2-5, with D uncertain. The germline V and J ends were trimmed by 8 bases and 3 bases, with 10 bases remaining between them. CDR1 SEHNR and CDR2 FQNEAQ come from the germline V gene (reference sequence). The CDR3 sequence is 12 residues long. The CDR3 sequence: CASADIKETQYF. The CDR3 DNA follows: TGTGCCAGCGCCGACATTAAAGAGACCCAGTACTTC.

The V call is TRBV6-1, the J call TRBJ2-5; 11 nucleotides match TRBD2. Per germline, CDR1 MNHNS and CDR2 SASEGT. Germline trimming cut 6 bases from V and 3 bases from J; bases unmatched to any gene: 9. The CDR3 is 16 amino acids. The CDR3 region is CASRRLAGWGEETQYF. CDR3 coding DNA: TGTGCCAGCAGGAGACTAGCGGGATGGGGGGAAGAGACCCAGTACTTC.

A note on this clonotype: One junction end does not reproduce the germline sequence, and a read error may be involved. CDR3 DNA sequence: TGTGCCAGCGGCTTAGGGTCTCCGGGACTGGGAGTTTACGAGCAGTACTTC. Translated: CASGLGSPGLGVYEQYF. The chain recombines TRBV11-2 with TRBJ2-7; maybe TRBD2 (6 bases). Germline V CDR1 and CDR2: SGHAT, FQNNGV. The length of the CDR3 is 17 residues.

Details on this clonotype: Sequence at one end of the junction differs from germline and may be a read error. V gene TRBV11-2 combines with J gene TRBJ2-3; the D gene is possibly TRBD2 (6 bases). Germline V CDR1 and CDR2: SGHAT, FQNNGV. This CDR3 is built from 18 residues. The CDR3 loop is CAIGLGYDQPGRADTQYF. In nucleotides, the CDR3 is TGTGCCATCGGCCTGGGATATGATCAGCCCGGGAGAGCAGATACACAGTATTTT.

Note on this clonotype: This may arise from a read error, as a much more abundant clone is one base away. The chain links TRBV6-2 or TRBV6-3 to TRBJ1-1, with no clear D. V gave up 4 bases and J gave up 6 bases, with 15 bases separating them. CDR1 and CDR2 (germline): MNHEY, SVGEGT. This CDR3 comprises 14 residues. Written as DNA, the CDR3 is TGTGCCAGCAGTTTCCTCATGGTTCGACCTGAAGCTTTCTTT. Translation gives CASSFLMVRPEAFF.

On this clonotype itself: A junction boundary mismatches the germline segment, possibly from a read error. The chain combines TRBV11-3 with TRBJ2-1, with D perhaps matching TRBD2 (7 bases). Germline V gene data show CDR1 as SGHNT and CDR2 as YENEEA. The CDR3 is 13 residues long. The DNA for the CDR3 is TGTGCCAGCAGTTTAGGGGGGGTCATTGAGCAGTTCTTC. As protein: CASSLGGVIEQFF.

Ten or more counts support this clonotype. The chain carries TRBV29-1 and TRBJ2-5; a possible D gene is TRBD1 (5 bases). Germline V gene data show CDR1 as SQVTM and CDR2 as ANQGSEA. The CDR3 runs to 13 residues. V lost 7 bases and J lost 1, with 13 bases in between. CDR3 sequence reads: CSASPTAQETQYF. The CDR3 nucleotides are TGCAGCGCAAGCCCGACAGCCCAAGAGACCCAGTACTTC.

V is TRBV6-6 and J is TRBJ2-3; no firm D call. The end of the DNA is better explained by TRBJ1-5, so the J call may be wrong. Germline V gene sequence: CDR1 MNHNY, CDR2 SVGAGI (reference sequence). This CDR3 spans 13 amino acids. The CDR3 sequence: CASSLTNWDRQHF. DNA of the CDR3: TGTGCCAGCAGTCTAACTAATTGGGATAGGCAGCATTTT.

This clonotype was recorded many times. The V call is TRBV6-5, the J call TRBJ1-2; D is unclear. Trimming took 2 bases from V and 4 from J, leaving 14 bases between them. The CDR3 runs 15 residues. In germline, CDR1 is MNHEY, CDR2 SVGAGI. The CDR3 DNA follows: TGTGCCAGCAGTTACGAATCCGGGCGCAGCTATGGCTACACCTTC. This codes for CASSYESGRSYGYTF.

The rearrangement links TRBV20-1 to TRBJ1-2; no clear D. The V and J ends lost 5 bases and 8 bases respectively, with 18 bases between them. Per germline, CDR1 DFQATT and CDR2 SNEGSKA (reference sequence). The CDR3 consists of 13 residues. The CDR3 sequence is CSAAPLGPQGYTF. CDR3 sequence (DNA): TGCAGTGCTGCTCCTCTTGGGCCCCAAGGCTACACCTTC.

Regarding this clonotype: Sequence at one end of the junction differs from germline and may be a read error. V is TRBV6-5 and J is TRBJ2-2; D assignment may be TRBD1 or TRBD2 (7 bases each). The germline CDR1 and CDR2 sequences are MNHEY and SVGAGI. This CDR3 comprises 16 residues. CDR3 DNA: TGTGCCAGCAGTTACTCGAATCAGGGGGGGACCGGTGAGCTGTTTTTT. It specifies CASSYSNQGGTGELFF.

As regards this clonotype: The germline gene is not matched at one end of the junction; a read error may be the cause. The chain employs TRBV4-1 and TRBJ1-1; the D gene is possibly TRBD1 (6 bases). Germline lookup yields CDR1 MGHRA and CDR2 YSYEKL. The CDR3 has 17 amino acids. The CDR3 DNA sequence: TGCGCCAGCAGCCCCCGAGGGGGGAGACAAAAAAACACTGAAGCTCTCTTT. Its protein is CASSPRGGRQKNTEALF.

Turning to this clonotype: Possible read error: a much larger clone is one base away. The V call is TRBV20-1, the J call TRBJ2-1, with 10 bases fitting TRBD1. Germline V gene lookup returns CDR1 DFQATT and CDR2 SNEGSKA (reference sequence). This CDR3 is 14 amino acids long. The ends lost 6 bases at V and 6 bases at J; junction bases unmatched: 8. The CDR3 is CSAPGQGNCNEQFF. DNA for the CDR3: TGCAGTGCCCCGGGACAGGGGAACTGCAATGAGCAGTTCTTC.

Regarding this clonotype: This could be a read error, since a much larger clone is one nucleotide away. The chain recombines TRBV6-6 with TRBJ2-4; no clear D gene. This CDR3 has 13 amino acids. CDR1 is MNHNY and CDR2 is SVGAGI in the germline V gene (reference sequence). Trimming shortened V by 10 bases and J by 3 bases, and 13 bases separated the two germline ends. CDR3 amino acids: CANIGRHKNIQYF. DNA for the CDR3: TGTGCCAACATCGGACGGCACAAAAACATTCAGTACTTC.

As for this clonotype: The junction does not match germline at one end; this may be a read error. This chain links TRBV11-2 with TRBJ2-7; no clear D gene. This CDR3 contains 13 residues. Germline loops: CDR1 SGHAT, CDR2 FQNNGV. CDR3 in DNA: TGTGCCAGCAGTTTAGATTTGTGGGCCGAGCAGTACTTC. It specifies CASSLDLWAEQYF.

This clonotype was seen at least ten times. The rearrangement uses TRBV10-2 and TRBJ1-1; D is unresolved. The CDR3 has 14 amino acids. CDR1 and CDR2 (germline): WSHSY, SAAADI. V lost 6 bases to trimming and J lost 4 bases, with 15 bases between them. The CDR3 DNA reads TGCGCCAGCAGCCTCGGAAGCAGTTCCACTGAAGCTTTCTTT. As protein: CASSLGSSSTEAFF.